A selection of T cell receptor beta chains follows, all from one sample in a study of T cell repertoires in cytomegalovirus infection. TCRdb reprocessed the reads with MiXCR, giving one entry per CDR3 protein. The table shows approximately 700,000 distinct CDR3 sequences, with under 40% occurring only once. Sequencing used PBMCs. The source is a human donor in good health (CMV status not recorded). Some clones in this sample may be carry-over from other donors' samples. Each CDR3 is given with its conserved first and last residue. A D gene is named only where the DNA matches it firmly. For some rows the clone size is stated as once, few or many, or as a class when expanded; others skip it.

TRBV15	few	15	NA	TRBJ1-2	TGTGCCACCAGCAGAGATCTCGGACATCCGCTGTCCTACACCTTC	CATSRDLGHPLSYTF
TRBV5-6	many	15	NA	TRBJ2-3	TGTGCCAGCAGCTCAGGAGGAGGGGGCACAGATACGCAGTATTTT	CASSSGGGGTDTQYF
TRBV6-6	few	15	NA	TRBJ2-2	TGTGCCAGCAGTTACTCTCGCGACGCTACCGGGGAGCTGTTTTTT	CASSYSRDATGELFF
TRBV29-1	NA	14	NA	TRBJ2-1	TGCAGCGTACTTAAAGGACAACCTTACAATGAGCAGTTCTTC	CSVLKGQPYNEQFF
TRBV7-9	NA	12	NA	TRBJ1-1	TGTACCAGCAGCTTAATGGGGACTGAAGCTTTCTTT	CTSSLMGTEAFF
TRBV7-2	many	14	NA	TRBJ2-7	TGTGCCAGCAGCTGGGGACTCGGTCGCTACGAGCAGTACTTC	CASSWGLGRYEQYF
TRBV5-5	few	17	NA	TRBJ2-1	TGTGCCAGCAGCTTGGCCTCGGGGGGCATACTCTACAATGAGCAGTTCTTC	CASSLASGGILYNEQFF
TRBV7-9	NA	15	NA	TRBJ2-1	TGTGCCAGCAGCTTACACACCGCAACCAACAATGAGCAGTTCTTC	CASSLHTATNNEQFF
TRBV5-1	NA	15	TRBD1	TRBJ2-3	TGCGCCAGCTGCACCAGGACAGGAGCCACAGATACGCAGTATTTT	CASCTRTGATDTQYF
TRBV4-2	many	13	NA	TRBJ2-7	TGTGCCAGCAGCCAAGAGGGGGCGCGAGAGCAGTACTTC	CASSQEGAREQYF
TRBV11-1	NA	13	TRBD1	TRBJ2-7	TGTGCCAGCAGCACACGGACAGGCGGCGAGCAGTACTTC	CASSTRTGGEQYF
TRBV7-4	NA	15	NA	TRBJ1-1	TGTGCCAGCAGCTTAGCTGAACAGGGCCGCCCTGAAGCTTTCTTT	CASSLAEQGRPEAFF
TRBV12-3/TRBV12-4	many	15	TRBD1	TRBJ1-2	TGTGCCAGCAATAAAGTCTTAGGGGGCGCATTCGGCTACACCTTC	CASNKVLGGAFGYTF
TRBV7-1	NA	16	TRBD1	TRBJ2-2	TGTGCCAGCATCTCAGCCGGGACAGGGAACACCGGGGAGCTGTTTTTT	CASISAGTGNTGELFF
TRBV12-3/TRBV12-4	few	14	TRBD1	TRBJ1-6	TGTGCCAGCAGGTTAGGGACAGGGAATTCACCCCTCCACTTT	CASRLGTGNSPLHF
TRBV6-1	few	15	TRBD2	TRBJ2-2	TGTGCCAGCAGCCCCGGGACTAGCATGGCCGGGGAGCTGTTTTTT	CASSPGTSMAGELFF
TRBV28	NA	13	NA	TRBJ2-1	TGTGCCAGCGGGCGCCCCTCCTACAATGAGCAGTTCTTC	CASGRPSYNEQFF
TRBV20-1	NA	14	TRBD2	TRBJ2-3	TGCAGTGCTATGCCTAGCGGTAGGACAGATACGCAGTATTTT	CSAMPSGRTDTQYF
TRBV3-1	NA	15	NA	TRBJ1-6	TGTGCCAGCAGCCTGGGGACATCCTATAATTCACCCCTCCACTTT	CASSLGTSYNSPLHF
TRBV7-2	many	12	NA	TRBJ2-2	TGTGCCAGCAGCTTAGCGGTCGGGGAGCTGTTTTTT	CASSLAVGELFF
TRBV14	many	16	NA	TRBJ2-7	TGTGCCAGCAGCCAAGATCCGGTCAAGGTGGCCTACGAGCAGTACTTC	CASSQDPVKVAYEQYF
TRBV28	many	14	TRBD2	TRBJ2-3	TGTGCCAGCAGTCCGGGACTAGCGCTTGATACGCAGTATTTT	CASSPGLALDTQYF
TRBV7-2	NA	16	NA	TRBJ2-1	TGTGCCAGCAGCTCCCCCCTGACAGGACGGGCCAATGAGCAGTTCTTC	CASSSPLTGRANEQFF
TRBV28	NA	16	TRBD1	TRBJ1-4	TGTGCCAGCAGCGTTATTCTAGGACAGGGTGACGAAAAACTGTTTTTT	CASSVILGQGDEKLFF
TRBV6-6	NA	16	TRBD2	TRBJ2-1	TGTGCCAGCAGTTTACCGCCTAGCGGGCCTTACAATGAGCAGTTCTTC	CASSLPPSGPYNEQFF
TRBV29-1	NA	17	NA	TRBJ2-2	TGCAGCGTTGAAGGTTTTGGGGGCCGAACACTCACCGGGGAGCTGTTTTTT	CSVEGFGGRTLTGELFF
TRBV13	NA	16	TRBD2	TRBJ2-1	TGTGCCAGCAGCTCCCTCGGACTAGCGGGAAACAATGAGCAGTTCTTC	CASSSLGLAGNNEQFF
TRBV6-5	few	15	TRBD2	TRBJ2-1	TGTGCCAGCAGTATGGGTAGCGGGACCTACAATGAGCAGTTCTTC	CASSMGSGTYNEQFF
TRBV7-9	NA	15	NA	TRBJ2-1	TGTGCCAGCAGCTTTCCGGGAGAATCCTACAATGAGCAGTTCTTC	CASSFPGESYNEQFF
TRBV7-2	NA	16	NA	TRBJ1-3	TGTGCCAGCAGCTTAGCAAGGCTATTCTCTGGAAACACCATATATTTT	CASSLARLFSGNTIYF
TRBV4-2	NA	15	TRBD2	TRBJ2-1	TGTGCCAGCAGCCAAGGGGCGGGGGGTAACAATGAGCAGTTCTTC	CASSQGAGGNNEQFF
TRBV28	NA	18	NA	TRBJ1-6	TGTGCCAGCTACGCTAGGACGACAGGAAGCTTCTATAATTCACCCCTCCACTTT	CASYARTTGSFYNSPLHF
TRBV7-9	NA	19	TRBD1	TRBJ2-6	TGTGCCAGCAGCAGCCGCGGGACAGGGGGCCCATTTGGGGCCAACGTCCTGACTTTC	CASSSRGTGGPFGANVLTF
TRBV28	few	13	NA	TRBJ2-5	TGTGCCAGCAGTTTGGGTTCGTGGGAGACCCAGTACTTC	CASSLGSWETQYF
TRBV5-6	NA	15	NA	TRBJ1-1	TGTGCCAGCAGCCGTTACAAGGTGGGCGACACTGAAGCTTTCTTT	CASSRYKVGDTEAFF
TRBV10-1	few	14	NA	TRBJ2-2	TGCGCCAGCAGTGAGTCCGGCCCCACCGGGGAGCTGTTTTTT	CASSESGPTGELFF
TRBV27	NA	15	NA	TRBJ2-3	TGTGCCAGCAGTTCCTGGACTGACGGGACAGATACGCAGTATTTT	CASSSWTDGTDTQYF
TRBV5-1	NA	16	TRBD1	TRBJ1-4	TGCGCCAGCAGCTTCGGTCCGGGACAGGGATCCGAAAAACTGTTTTTT	CASSFGPGQGSEKLFF
TRBV18	NA	16	NA	TRBJ1-5	TGTGCCAGCTCACCACAGAGGGAGGCGAGCAATCAGCCCCAGCATTTT	CASSPQREASNQPQHF
TRBV20-1	NA	11	NA	TRBJ1-3	TGCAGTGCCGACCAGGGAAACACCATATATTTT	CSADQGNTIYF
TRBV11-2	NA	13	TRBD1	TRBJ1-1	TGTGCCACCTCTGCTCTGACAGGGACTGAAGCTTTCTTT	CATSALTGTEAFF
TRBV20-1	NA	17	NA	TRBJ2-4	TGCAGTGCTAGAGATGGTACCCGGGATCTAGCCAAAAACATTCAGTACTTC	CSARDGTRDLAKNIQYF
TRBV6-5	few	15	NA	TRBJ1-1	TGTGCCAGCAGTTTTAGTTTTGGAGGTAGCACTGAAGCTTTCTTT	CASSFSFGGSTEAFF
TRBV12-3/TRBV12-4	NA	14	NA	TRBJ1-5	TGTGCCAGCAGCTGGCAGATGAGCAATCAGCCCCAGCATTTT	CASSWQMSNQPQHF
TRBV28	NA	17	TRBD1	TRBJ1-4	TGTGCCAGCAGTCCGACGACAGGGATCAAGCCGGGTGAAAAACTGTTTTTT	CASSPTTGIKPGEKLFF
TRBV12-3/TRBV12-4	NA	16	TRBD1	TRBJ2-4	TGTGCCAGCAGTTTATTGGTTAACAGGGGTAAAAACATTCAGTACTTC	CASSLLVNRGKNIQYF
TRBV24-1	NA	16	TRBD1	TRBJ2-1	TGTGCCACCAGTGATCGGGACAGGGGCATGTACAATGAGCAGTTCTTC	CATSDRDRGMYNEQFF
TRBV6-1	many	15	TRBD1	TRBJ1-2	TGTGCCAGCAGTGAAGCGGGGGACAGAACCTATGGCTACACCTTC	CASSEAGDRTYGYTF